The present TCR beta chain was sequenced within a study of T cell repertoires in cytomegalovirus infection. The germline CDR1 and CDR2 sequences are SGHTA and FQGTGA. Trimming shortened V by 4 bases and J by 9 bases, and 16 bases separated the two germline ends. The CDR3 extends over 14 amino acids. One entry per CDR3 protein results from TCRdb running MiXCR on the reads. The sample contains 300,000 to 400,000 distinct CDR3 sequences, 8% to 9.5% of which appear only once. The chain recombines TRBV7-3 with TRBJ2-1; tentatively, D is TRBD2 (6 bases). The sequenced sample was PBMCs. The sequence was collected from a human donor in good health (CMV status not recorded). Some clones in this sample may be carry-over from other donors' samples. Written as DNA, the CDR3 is TGTGCCAGCAGCTCCGGGACTCCCCTTGGTGAGCAGTTCTTC. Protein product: CASSSGTPLGEQFF.